The T cell receptor beta chain described here comes from a study of pediatric ulcerative colitis. The study, taken as a whole, reports: Blood-rectal clonal overlap within each person was significantly higher in ulcerative colitis patients than controls.

Per the germline V gene, CDR1 is LNHDA and CDR2 is SQIVND (reference sequence). The CDR3 has 15 residues. Losses at the gene ends were 1 base for V and 6 bases for J; bases not matched to a gene: 2. Notes on this clone: What it binds is not known.

This was a survey-level run. Profiling relied on immunoSEQ multiplex PCR, and the TCRdb table lists in-frame clones only, not all of them. The sample contains some 57,000 clones, 87% of which appear only once. The receptor's source is a boy younger than 18 who was a control in a study of pediatric ulcerative colitis. The sample was blood. The chain has TRBV19 and TRBJ1-5; 11 bases map to TRBD1. In nucleotides, the CDR3 is TGTGCCAGTAGTATAGGGACAGGGGGCGGTCAGCCCCAGCATTTT. It codes for CASSIGTGGGQPQHF. The full variable domain, with the rest looked up from reference TRBV19 and TRBJ1-5, is DGGITQSPKYLFRKEGQNVTLSCEQNLNHDAMYWYRQDPGQGLRLIYYSQIVNDFQKGDIAEGYSVSREKKESFPLTVTSAQKNPTAFYLCASSIGTGGGQPQHFGDGTRLSIL.